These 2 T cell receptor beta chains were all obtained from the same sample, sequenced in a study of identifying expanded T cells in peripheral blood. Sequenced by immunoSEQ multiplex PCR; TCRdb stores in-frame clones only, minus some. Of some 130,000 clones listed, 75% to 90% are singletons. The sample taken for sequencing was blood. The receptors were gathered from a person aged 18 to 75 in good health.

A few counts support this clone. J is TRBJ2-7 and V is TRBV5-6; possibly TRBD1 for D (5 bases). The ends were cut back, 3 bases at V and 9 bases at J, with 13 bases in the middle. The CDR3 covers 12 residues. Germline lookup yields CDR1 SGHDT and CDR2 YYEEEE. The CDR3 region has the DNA TGTGCCAGCAGCTCGACAGTGTTGGGGCAGTACTTC. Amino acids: CASSSTVLGQYF.

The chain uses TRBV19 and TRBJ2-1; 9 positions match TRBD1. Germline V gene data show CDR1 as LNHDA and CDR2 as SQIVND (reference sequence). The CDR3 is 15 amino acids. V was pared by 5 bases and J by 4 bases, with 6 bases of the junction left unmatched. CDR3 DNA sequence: TGTGCCAGTAGTCCAGGGGGACAGGGATACAATGAGCAGTTCTTC. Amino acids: CASSPGGQGYNEQFF.